This T cell receptor beta chain was recovered during a study of T cells in tumors after PD-1 blockade. Background on the study: Patients received pembrolizumab 200 mg every 3 weeks or cemiplimab 350 mg every 2 weeks.

Trimming cost V 0 bases and J 6 bases, with 12 bases left between them. CDR3 length: 15 residues. Germline CDR1 and CDR2: LGHDT and YNNKEL (reference sequence). The protocol was immunoSEQ multiplex PCR, while the TCRdb copy is restricted to in-frame clones and leaves out a portion. Of tens of thousands of clones in the sample, around 67% were seen once. The V gene is TRBV3-1 (or the pseudogene TRBV3-2), the J gene TRBJ2-1, with a weak D call TRBD2 (6 bases). This receptor was identified in a human donor with basal cell carcinoma. Specimen: PBMCs, collected after anti-PD-1 treatment. The CDR3 protein is CASSQDLREVNEQFF. CDR3 bases: TGTGCCAGCAGCCAAGATCTGCGGGAAGTCAATGAGCAGTTCTTC.